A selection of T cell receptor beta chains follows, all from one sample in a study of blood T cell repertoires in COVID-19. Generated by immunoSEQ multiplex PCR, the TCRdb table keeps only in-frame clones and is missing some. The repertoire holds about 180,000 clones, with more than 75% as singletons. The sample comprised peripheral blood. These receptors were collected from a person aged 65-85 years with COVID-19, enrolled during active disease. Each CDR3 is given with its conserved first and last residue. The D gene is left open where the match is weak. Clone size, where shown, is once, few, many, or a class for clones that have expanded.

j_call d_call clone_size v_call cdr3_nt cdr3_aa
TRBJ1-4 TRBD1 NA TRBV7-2 TGTGCCAGCAGCTTACATAGGACAGGGACAGAAAAACTGTTTTTT CASSLHRTGTEKLFF
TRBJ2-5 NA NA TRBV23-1 TGCGCCAGCAGTCAACTCGAGCCTGAGACCCAGTACTTC CASSQLEPETQYF
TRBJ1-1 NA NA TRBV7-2 TGTGCCAGCAGCTTAGATCTGGGCCTTAACACTGAAGCTTTCTTT CASSLDLGLNTEAFF
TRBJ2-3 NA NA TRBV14 TGTGCCAGCAGCTGGCGGGGAGGCGGCCCAGATACGCAGTATTTT CASSWRGGGPDTQYF
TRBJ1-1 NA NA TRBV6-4 TGTGCCAGCACTAAAGGACAGAAAACTGAAGCTTTCTTT CASTKGQKTEAFF
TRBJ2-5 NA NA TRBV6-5 TGTGCCAGCAGTTACTCGTTTACTCCTGAGACCCAGTACTTC CASSYSFTPETQYF
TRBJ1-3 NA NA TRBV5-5 TGTGCCAGCAGCTTATCCCCACTCGTAGACACCATATATTTT CASSLSPLVDTIYF
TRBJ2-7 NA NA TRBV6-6 TGTGCCAGCAGTTACGGCGGCGGAACCTACGAGCAGTACTTC CASSYGGGTYEQYF
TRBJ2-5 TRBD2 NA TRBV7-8 TGTGCCAGCAGCTTAGGAGCCGGGACTAGCGGGGAGACCCAGTACTTC CASSLGAGTSGETQYF
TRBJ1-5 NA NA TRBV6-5 TGTGCCAGCAGTTACATGCAGGGGCCGAATCAGCCCCAGCATTTT CASSYMQGPNQPQHF
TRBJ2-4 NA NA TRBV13 TGTGCCAGCAGCTTTGACAGAGCCAAAAACATTCAGTACTTC CASSFDRAKNIQYF
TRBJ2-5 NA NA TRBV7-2 TGTGCCAGCAGACCAGGGGCAGCGGAGACCCAGTACTTC CASRPGAAETQYF
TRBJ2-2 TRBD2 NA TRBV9 TGTGCCAGCAGCCGGGGTAGCGGGGGGGCCCCCGGGGAGCTGTTTTTT CASSRGSGGAPGELFF
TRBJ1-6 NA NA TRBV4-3 TGCGCCAGCAGCCAAGATCTCGAGTCACCCCTCCACTTT CASSQDLESPLHF
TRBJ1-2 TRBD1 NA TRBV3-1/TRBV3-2 TGTGCCAGCAGCCGAAACTCCGGGACAGCAGGCGGGGGCTACACCTTC CASSRNSGTAGGGYTF
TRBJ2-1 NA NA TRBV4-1 TGCGCCAGCAGCCAAGATCTGGAGCAGTTCTTC CASSQDLEQFF
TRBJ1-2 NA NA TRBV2 TGTGCCAGCAGTAAATTCACAGAGATACTTACCTATGGCTACACCTTC CASSKFTEILTYGYTF
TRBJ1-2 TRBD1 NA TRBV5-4 TGTGCCAGCAGCCCGGGACAGACTAACTATGGCTACACCTTC CASSPGQTNYGYTF
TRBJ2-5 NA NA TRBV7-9 TGTGCCAGCAGCTCAGGGGTCCGAGAGACCCAGTACTTC CASSSGVRETQYF
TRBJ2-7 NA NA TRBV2 TGTGCCAGCAAAGGAGGGCTCTACGAGCAGTACTTC CASKGGLYEQYF
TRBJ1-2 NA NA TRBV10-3 TGTGCCATCAGTGAGAACGAGGCAGTCTATTCTAACTATGGCTACACCTTC CAISENEAVYSNYGYTF
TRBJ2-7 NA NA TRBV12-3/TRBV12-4 TGTGCCAGCAGTTTCCCCGGTAGCTACGAGCAGTACTTC CASSFPGSYEQYF
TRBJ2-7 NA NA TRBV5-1 TGCGCCAGCAGCTTGGGTCGGGGCGAGCAGTACTTC CASSLGRGEQYF
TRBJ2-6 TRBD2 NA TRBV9 TGTGCCAGCAGCGACCTAGCGGGACACTCTGGGGCCAACGTCCTGACTTTC CASSDLAGHSGANVLTF
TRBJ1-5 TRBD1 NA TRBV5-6 TGTGCCAGCAGCCGGGCAAGAGGACAGGGTTCGAATAGCAATCAGCCCCAGCATTTT CASSRARGQGSNSNQPQHF
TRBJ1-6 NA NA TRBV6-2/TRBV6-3 TGTGCCAGCAGTTTCCACCCGCGGGCACCCCTCCACTTT CASSFHPRAPLHF
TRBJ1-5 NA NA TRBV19 TGTGCCAGTAGTATGGGGCAGGGTGGTCATCAGCCCCAGCATTTT CASSMGQGGHQPQHF
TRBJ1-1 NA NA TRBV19 TGTGCCAGTAGTACATCCCGGGTGGGGAACACTGAAGCTTTCTTT CASSTSRVGNTEAFF
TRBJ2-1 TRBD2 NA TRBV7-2 TGTGCCAGCAGCTTAGTAGGGACTAGCGGGAGGGCCGGGTATGAGCAGTTCTTC CASSLVGTSGRAGYEQFF
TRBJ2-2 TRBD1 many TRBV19 TGTGCCAGTATCCCGGGACAGTTTTTGAGGGCCGGGGAGCTGTTTTTT CASIPGQFLRAGELFF
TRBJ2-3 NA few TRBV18 TGTGCCAGCTCACCTTCCGCAGATACGCAGTATTTT CASSPSADTQYF
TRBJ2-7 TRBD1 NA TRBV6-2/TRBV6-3 TGTGCCAGCAGTTACTTCGGGACGACAGGGTCCTACGAGCAGTACTTC CASSYFGTTGSYEQYF
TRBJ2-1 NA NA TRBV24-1 TGTGCCACCACCTCGGGACTCTACAATGAGCAGTTCTTC CATTSGLYNEQFF
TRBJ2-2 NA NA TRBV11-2 TGTGCCAGCAGCTTAAGCGGAAACACCGGGGAGCTGTTTTTT CASSLSGNTGELFF
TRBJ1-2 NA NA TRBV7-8 TGTGCCAGCAGCCCAGGACAGTTTTTAGCTAACTATGGCTACACCTTC CASSPGQFLANYGYTF
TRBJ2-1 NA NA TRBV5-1 TGCGCCAGCAGCGACATTCAGGGCAGGTACAATGAGCAGTTCTTC CASSDIQGRYNEQFF
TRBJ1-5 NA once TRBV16 TGTGCCAGCAGCCCTGTGAGGGGGGGGTCCGGCAATCAGCCCCAGCATTTT CASSPVRGGSGNQPQHF
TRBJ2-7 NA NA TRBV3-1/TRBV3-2 TGTGCCAGCAGCCAAGATGGCGGCATCTACGAGCAGTACTTC CASSQDGGIYEQYF
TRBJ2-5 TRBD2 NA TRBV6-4 TGTGCCAGCAGTAAACTAGCGGGGGTGCAAGAGACCCAGTACTTC CASSKLAGVQETQYF
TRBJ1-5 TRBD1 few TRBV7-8 TGTGCCAGCAGCCTTGCCCGAGGACAGGGGCCAAGGGTTCGTCAGCCCCAGCATTTT CASSLARGQGPRVRQPQHF
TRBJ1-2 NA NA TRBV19 TGTGCCAGTGGCGGGGAGTTCTATGGCTACACCTTC CASGGEFYGYTF
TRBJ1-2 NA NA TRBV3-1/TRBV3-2 TGTGCCAGCAGCCCCGTCGGGGGGCAGCGTGGCTACACCTTC CASSPVGGQRGYTF
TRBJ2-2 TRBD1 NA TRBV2 TGTGCCAGCAGTTCGGACAGGGAAGGGCCCGGGGAGCTGTTTTTT CASSSDREGPGELFF
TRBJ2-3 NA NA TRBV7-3 TGTGCCAGCAGCTTAATGGCTAGCACTAGCACAGATACGCAGTATTTT CASSLMASTSTDTQYF
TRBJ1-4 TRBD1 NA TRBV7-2 TGTGCCAGCAGCTCGGGACAGGGTAATGAAAAACTGTTTTTT CASSSGQGNEKLFF
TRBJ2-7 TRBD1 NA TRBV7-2 TGTGCCAGCAGCTTAATGCCGGGACAGGGGGCCTACGAGCAGTACTTC CASSLMPGQGAYEQYF
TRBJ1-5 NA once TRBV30 TGTGCCTGGAGCGTTTCAGGGACTAATCAGCCCCAGCATTTT CAWSVSGTNQPQHF
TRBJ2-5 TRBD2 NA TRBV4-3 TGCGCCAGCAGCCAAATAGCGGGAGGGGAAACCCAGTACTTC CASSQIAGGETQYF
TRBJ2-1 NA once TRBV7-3 TGTGCCAGCAGCTTAAGGGGCGACAGGCCGTACAATGAGCAGTTCTTC CASSLRGDRPYNEQFF
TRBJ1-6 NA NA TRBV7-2 TGTGCCAGCAGCTTTGGGGGAGGTTCACCCCTCCACTTT CASSFGGGSPLHF
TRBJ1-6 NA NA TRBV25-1 TGTGCCAGCAGTGGAGCATCGGACGGAGGTAATTCACCCCTCCACTTT CASSGASDGGNSPLHF
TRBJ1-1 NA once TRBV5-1 TGCGCCAGCAGCTTGAATATGAACACTGAAGCTTTCTTT CASSLNMNTEAFF
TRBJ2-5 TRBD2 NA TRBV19 TGTGCCAGTAGTATGTTTGGGGGAGGGGTTTCTGAGACCCAGTACTTC CASSMFGGGVSETQYF
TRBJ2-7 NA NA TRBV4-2 TGTGCCAGCAGCCAAGAACGACAGACCTACGAGCAGTACTTC CASSQERQTYEQYF
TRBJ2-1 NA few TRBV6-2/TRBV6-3 TGTGCCAGCAGTTACGTCGGGGGCTCCTACAATGAGCAGTTCTTC CASSYVGGSYNEQFF
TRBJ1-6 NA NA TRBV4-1 TGCGCCAGCAGCCAAGCGGACATGAGAACCTCACCCCTCCACTTT CASSQADMRTSPLHF
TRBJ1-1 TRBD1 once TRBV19 TGTGCCAGTAGCCGGGACAGGGGAGGGACTGAAGCTTTCTTT CASSRDRGGTEAFF
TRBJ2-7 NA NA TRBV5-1 TGCGCCAGCAGCTCCATCCCCTACGAGCAGTACTTC CASSSIPYEQYF
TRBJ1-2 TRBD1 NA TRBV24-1 TGTGCCACCAGTGATAGAAGACAGGGATTGCATGGCTACACCTTC CATSDRRQGLHGYTF
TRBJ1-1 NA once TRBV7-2 TGTGCCAGCAGCTTAGACCCCCAGGGGCGGAGTACTGAAGCTTTCTTT CASSLDPQGRSTEAFF